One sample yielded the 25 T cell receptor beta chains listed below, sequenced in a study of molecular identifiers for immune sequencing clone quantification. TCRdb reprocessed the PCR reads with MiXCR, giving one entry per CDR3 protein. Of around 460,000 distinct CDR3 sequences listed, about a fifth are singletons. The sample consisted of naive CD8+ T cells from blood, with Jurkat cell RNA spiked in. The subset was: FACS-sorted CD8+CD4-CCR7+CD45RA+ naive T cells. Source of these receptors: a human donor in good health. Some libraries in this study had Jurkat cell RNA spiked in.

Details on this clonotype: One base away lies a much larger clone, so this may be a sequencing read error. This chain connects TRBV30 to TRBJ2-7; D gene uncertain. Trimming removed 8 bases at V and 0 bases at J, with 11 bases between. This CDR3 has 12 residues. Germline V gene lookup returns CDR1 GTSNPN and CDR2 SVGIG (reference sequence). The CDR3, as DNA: TGTGCCAGGATGCAGAGCTCCTACGAGCAGTACTTC. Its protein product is CARMQSSYEQYF.

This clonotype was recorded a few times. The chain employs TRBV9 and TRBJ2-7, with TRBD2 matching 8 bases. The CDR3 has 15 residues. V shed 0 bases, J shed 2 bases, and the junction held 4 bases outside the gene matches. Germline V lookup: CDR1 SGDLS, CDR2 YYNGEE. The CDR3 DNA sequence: TGTGCCAGCAGCGTAGGCGGGGGGCCGGCCTACGAGCAGTACTTC. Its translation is CASSVGGGPAYEQYF. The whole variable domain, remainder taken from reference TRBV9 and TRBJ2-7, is DSGVTQTPKHLITATGQRVTLRCSPRSGDLSVYWYQQSLDQGLQFLIQYYNGEERAKGNILERFSAQQFPDLHSELNLSSLELGDSALYFCASSVGGGPAYEQYFGPGTRLTVT.

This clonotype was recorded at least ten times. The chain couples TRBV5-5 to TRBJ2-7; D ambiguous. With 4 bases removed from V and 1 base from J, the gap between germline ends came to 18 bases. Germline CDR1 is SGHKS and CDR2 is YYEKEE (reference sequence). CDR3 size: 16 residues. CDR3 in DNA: TGTGCCAGCAGCCCGGATCGCCAGCGCGCGTCCTACGAGCAGTACTTC. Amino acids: CASSPDRQRASYEQYF.

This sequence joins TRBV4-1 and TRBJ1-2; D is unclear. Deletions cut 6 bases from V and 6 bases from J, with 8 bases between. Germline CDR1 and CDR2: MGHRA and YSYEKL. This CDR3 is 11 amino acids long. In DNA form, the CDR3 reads TGCGCCAGCAGAAGCCTGAATGGCTACACCTTC. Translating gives CASRSLNGYTF.

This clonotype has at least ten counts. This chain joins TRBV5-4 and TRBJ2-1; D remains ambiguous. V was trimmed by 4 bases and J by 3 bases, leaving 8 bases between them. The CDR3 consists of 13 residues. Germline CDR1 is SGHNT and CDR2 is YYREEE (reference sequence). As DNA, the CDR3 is TGTGCCAGCAGCGAAACAGACTACAATGAGCAGTTCTTC. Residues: CASSETDYNEQFF.

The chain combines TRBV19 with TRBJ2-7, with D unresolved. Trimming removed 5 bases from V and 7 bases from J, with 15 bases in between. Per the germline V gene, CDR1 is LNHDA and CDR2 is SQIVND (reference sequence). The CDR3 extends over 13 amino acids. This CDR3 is CASSPLAWGEQYF. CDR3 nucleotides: TGTGCCAGTAGTCCCCTCGCGTGGGGAGAGCAGTACTTC.

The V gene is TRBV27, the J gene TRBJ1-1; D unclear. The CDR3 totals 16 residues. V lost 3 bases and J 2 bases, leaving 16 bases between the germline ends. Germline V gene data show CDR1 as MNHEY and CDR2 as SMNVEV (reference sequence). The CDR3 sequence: CASSLLPKGENTEAFF. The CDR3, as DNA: TGTGCCAGCAGTTTGCTCCCCAAGGGAGAAAACACTGAAGCTTTCTTT.

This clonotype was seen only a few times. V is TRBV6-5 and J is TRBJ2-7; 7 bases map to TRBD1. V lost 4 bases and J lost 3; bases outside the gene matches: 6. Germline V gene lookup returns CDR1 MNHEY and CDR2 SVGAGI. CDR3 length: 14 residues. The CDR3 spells CASSFRTGFYEQYF. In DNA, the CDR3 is TGTGCCAGCAGTTTCCGGACAGGATTCTACGAGCAGTACTTC.

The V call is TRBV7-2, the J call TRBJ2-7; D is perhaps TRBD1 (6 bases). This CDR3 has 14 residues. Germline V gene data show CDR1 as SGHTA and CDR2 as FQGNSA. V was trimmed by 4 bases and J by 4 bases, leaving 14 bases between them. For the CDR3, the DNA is TGTGCCAGCAGCTCCTACAGGGAAGAGTACGAGCAGTACTTC. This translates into CASSSYREEYEQYF.

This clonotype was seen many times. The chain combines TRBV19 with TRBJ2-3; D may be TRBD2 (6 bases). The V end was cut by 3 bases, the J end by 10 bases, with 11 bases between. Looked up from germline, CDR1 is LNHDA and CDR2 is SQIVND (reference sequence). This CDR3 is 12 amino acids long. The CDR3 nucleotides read TGTGCCAGTAGTATTGGAGGGTCGGCGCAGTATTTT. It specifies CASSIGGSAQYF.

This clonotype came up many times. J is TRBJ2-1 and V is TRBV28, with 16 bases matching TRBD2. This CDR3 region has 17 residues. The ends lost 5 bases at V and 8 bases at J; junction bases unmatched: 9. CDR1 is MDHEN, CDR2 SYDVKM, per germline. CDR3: CASSPGLAGGPFHEQFF. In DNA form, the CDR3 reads TGTGCCAGCAGTCCGGGACTAGCGGGAGGGCCGTTCCATGAGCAGTTCTTC.

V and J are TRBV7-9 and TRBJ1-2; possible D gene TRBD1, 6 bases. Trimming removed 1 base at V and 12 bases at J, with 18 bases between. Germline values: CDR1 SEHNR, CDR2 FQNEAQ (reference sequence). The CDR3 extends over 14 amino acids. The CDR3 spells CASSLVGGPGGHTF. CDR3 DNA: TGTGCCAGCAGCTTAGTAGGGGGTCCGGGAGGACACACCTTC.

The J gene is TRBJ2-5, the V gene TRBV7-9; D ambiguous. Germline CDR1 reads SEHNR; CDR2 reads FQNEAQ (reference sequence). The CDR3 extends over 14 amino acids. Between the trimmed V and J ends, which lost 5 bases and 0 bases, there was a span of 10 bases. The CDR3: CASSPSAYQETQYF. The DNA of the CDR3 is TGTGCCAGCAGCCCGAGTGCCTACCAAGAGACCCAGTACTTC.

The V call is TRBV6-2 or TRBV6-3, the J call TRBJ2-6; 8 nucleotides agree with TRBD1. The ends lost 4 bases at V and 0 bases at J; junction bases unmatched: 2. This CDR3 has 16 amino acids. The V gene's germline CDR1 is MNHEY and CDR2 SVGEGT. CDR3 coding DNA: TGTGCCAGCAGTTTAACAGGGGGCTCTGGGGCCAACGTCCTGACTTTC. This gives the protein CASSLTGGSGANVLTF.

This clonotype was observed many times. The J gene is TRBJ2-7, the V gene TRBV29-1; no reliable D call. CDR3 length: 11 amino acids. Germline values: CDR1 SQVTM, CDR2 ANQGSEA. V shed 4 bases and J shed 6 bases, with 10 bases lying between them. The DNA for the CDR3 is TGCAGCGTTGTGTACCGCGGCGAGCAGTACTTC. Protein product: CSVVYRGEQYF.

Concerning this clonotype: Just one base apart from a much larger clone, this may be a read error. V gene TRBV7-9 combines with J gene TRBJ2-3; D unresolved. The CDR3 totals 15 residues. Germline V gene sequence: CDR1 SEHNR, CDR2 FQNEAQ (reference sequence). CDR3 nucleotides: TGTGCCAGCAGCTTAGCGGGATTTGGCACAGATACGCGGTATTTT. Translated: CASSLAGFGTDTRYF.

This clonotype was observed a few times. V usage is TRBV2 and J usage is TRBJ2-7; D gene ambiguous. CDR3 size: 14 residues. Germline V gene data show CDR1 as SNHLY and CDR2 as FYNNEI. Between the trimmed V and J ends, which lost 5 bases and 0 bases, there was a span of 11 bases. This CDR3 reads CASSPTWSSYEQYF. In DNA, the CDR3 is TGTGCCAGCAGTCCCACGTGGAGCTCCTACGAGCAGTACTTC.

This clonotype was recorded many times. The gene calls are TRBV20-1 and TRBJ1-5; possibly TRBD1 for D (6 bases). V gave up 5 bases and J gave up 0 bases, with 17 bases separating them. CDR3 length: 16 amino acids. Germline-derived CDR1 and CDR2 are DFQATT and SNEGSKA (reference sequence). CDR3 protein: CSAYPSLTGSNQPQHF. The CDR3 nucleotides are TGCAGTGCTTACCCTTCCTTGACAGGTAGCAATCAGCCCCAGCATTTT.

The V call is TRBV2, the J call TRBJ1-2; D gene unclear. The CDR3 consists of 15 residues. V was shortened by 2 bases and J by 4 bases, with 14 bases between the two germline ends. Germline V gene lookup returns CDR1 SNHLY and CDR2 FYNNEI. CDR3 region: CASSESVLTTYGYTF. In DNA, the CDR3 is TGTGCCAGCAGTGAATCCGTTCTTACCACCTATGGCTACACCTTC. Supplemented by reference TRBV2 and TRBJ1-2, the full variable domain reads EPEVTQTPSHQVTQMGQEVILRCVPISNHLYFYWYRQILGQKVEFLVSFYNNEISEKSEIFDDQFSVERPDGSNFTLKIRSTKLEDSAMYFCASSESVLTTYGYTFGSGTRLTVV.

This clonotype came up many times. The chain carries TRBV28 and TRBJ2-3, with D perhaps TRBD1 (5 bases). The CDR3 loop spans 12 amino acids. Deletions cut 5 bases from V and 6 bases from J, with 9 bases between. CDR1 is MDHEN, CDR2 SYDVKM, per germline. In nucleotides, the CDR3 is TGTGCCAGCAGTAGATGGGGCGATACGCAGTATTTT. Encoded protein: CASSRWGDTQYF. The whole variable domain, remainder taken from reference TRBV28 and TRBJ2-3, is DVKVTQSSRYLVKRTGEKVFLECVQDMDHENMFWYRQDPGLGLRLIYFSYDVKMKEKGDIPEGYSVSREKKERFSLILESASTNQTSMYLCASSRWGDTQYFGPGTRLTVL.

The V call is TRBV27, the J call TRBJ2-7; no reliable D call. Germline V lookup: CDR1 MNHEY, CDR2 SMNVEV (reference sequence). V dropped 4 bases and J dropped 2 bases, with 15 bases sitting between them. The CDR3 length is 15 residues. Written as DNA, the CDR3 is TGTGCCAGCAGTTCCCCTTCCAACAGAGCCTACGAGCAGTACTTC. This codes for CASSSPSNRAYEQYF.

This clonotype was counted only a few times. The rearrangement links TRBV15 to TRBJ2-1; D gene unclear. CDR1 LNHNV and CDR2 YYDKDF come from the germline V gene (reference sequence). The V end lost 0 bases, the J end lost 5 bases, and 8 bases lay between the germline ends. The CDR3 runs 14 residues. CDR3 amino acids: CATSRDRTDNEQFF. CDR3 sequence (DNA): TGTGCCACCAGCAGAGATAGGACGGACAATGAGCAGTTCTTC.

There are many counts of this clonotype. DNA of the CDR3: TGTGCCAGCAGCCTAGACATTAACATGAACACTGAAGCTTTCTTT. It specifies CASSLDINMNTEAFF. This chain links TRBV6-2 or TRBV6-3 with TRBJ1-1, with D hard to call. V was cut by 6 bases and J by 0 bases, with 14 bases left in between. This CDR3 is 15 amino acids long. In germline, CDR1 is MNHEY, CDR2 SVGEGT.

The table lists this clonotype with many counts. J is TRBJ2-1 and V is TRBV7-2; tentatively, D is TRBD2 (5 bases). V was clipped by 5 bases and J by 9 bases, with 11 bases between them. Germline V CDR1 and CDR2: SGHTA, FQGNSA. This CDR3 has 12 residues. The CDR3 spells CASSPGMIEQFF. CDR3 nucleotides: TGTGCCAGCAGCCCGGGAATGATTGAGCAGTTCTTC.

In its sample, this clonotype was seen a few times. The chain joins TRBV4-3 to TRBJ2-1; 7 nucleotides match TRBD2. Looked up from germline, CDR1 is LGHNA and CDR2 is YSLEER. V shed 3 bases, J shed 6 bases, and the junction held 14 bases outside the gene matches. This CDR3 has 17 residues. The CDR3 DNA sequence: TGCGCCAGCAGCCACGACCTAGCGGAACCCACATCCAATGAGCAGTTCTTC. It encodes CASSHDLAEPTSNEQFF.